Listed below are T cell receptor beta chains from one sample, sequenced in a study of cytomegalovirus exposure and HLA in healthy donors. This table comes from immunoSEQ multiplex PCR, and its TCRdb copy is limited to in-frame clones, with some not included. Among roughly 54,000 clones, 70% were seen once, and the ten largest hold roughly 19%. Material: PBMCs. The receptors derive from a woman aged 60-75 years in good health and CMV-seropositive. Each CDR3 is given with its conserved first and last residue. A D gene is named only where the DNA matches it firmly. Only some rows state a clone size, as once, few, many or a class for expanded clones.

D,size,V,J,DNA,CDR3
.,.,TRBV4-3,TRBJ1-2,TGCGCCAGCAGCCAAGTGACATCTTGGACTAGGGATGGCTACACCTTC,CASSQVTSWTRDGYTF
TRBD1,.,TRBV9,TRBJ2-6,TGTGCCAGCAGCGTAGCGGCCCAGGGGGCGGGGGCCAACGTCCTGACTTTC,CASSVAAQGAGANVLTF
.,.,TRBV2,TRBJ1-2,TGTGCCAGCAGTTCGGACACGAACTATGGCTACACCTTC,CASSSDTNYGYTF
.,.,TRBV2,TRBJ2-3,TGTGCCAGCAGTTTACAGCTAATCACAGATACGCAGTATTTT,CASSLQLITDTQYF
TRBD1,.,TRBV5-8,TRBJ1-4,TGTGCCAGCAGCTTGTTGGAGTTGGGGACAGATGAAAAACTGTTTTTT,CASSLLELGTDEKLFF
.,once,TRBV10-1,TRBJ1-1,TGCGCCAGCAGTGAGTCTTCTCGGGGGGGAACTGAAGCTTTCTTT,CASSESSRGGTEAFF
.,.,TRBV19,TRBJ1-5,TGTGCCAGTAGAGGAGGGGTTCGGCAGCCCCAGCATTTT,CASRGGVRQPQHF
.,.,TRBV6-5,TRBJ1-2,TGTGCCAGCAGTTACGCCCCCAGGGCAGCTATCTATGGCTACACCTTC,CASSYAPRAAIYGYTF
.,.,TRBV5-1,TRBJ2-7,TGCGCCAGCAGCTTGGGCGAGGTCGTTACCTACGAGCAGTACTTC,CASSLGEVVTYEQYF
TRBD1,.,TRBV9,TRBJ1-1,TGTGCCAGCAGTGGCGGGACAGGACTGAACACTGAAGCTTTCTTT,CASSGGTGLNTEAFF
TRBD1,.,TRBV11-1,TRBJ1-1,TGTGCCAGCAGCACCAAAACAGGGGGCTGGAACACTGAAGCTTTCTTT,CASSTKTGGWNTEAFF
TRBD1,.,TRBV6-5,TRBJ2-3,TGTGCCAGCAGTTACGGACAGGGGGCAGATACGCAGTATTTT,CASSYGQGADTQYF
.,.,TRBV4-1,TRBJ1-2,TGCGCCAGCAGCCAAGAGAGGGCTGCCAGGGGAGAAGGCTACACCTTC,CASSQERAARGEGYTF
TRBD1,few,TRBV6-5,TRBJ1-6,TGTGCCAGCAGAGGACAGGGGGGTGTTTCACCCCTCCACTTT,CASRGQGGVSPLHF
.,.,TRBV5-1,TRBJ1-2,TGCGCCAGCAGCCCCGGAGGAGGGAACTATGGCTACACCTTC,CASSPGGGNYGYTF
.,.,TRBV11-3,TRBJ1-5,TGTGCCAGCAGCTCCGGGGGCGGGGGCGGCAGCAATCAGCCCCAGCATTTT,CASSSGGGGGSNQPQHF
.,.,TRBV5-6,TRBJ1-2,TGTGCCAGCAGCTTGGAAGTACAGTGGGGCTACACCTTC,CASSLEVQWGYTF
.,.,TRBV18,TRBJ2-5,TGTGCCAGCTCACCCCCAGGTTTGGGAGAGACCCAGTACTTC,CASSPPGLGETQYF
.,.,TRBV27,TRBJ2-5,TGTGCCAGCAGTTCGATCGGTGCCCGTAAAGAGACCCAGTACTTC,CASSSIGARKETQYF
.,once,TRBV30,TRBJ2-6,TGTGCCTGGAGTGGCAGGGGCGGTCGGGCCAACGTCCTGACTTTC,CAWSGRGGRANVLTF
TRBD1,few,TRBV6-5,TRBJ2-5,TGTGCCAGCAGCGTGGCAGGGGGCCTGGAGACCCAGTACTTC,CASSVAGGLETQYF
.,.,TRBV6-5,TRBJ1-2,TGTGCCAGCAGCTCGAGAGGCACCACCACCTATGGCTACACCTTC,CASSSRGTTTYGYTF
TRBD2,.,TRBV2,TRBJ2-1,TGTGCCAGCAGACTAGCGGGGGGGCCGGGCTACAATGAGCAGTTCTTC,CASRLAGGPGYNEQFF
.,.,TRBV5-1,TRBJ1-6,TGCGCCAGCAGCCCGGAGCGGGCAAATTCACCCCTCCACTTT,CASSPERANSPLHF
.,.,TRBV18,TRBJ2-3,TGTGCCAGCTCACCGACGACAGGCACAGATACGCAGTATTTT,CASSPTTGTDTQYF
.,.,TRBV27,TRBJ1-5,TGTGCCAGCAGCGGCTTACAGGGACAGCCCCAGCATTTT,CASSGLQGQPQHF
.,.,TRBV6-5,TRBJ1-2,TGTGCCAGCAGAGTAGGGGGTAACTATGGCTACACCTTC,CASRVGGNYGYTF
TRBD2,few,TRBV11-2,TRBJ2-7,TGTGCCAGCAGCGCCTCGAGCGGGGGCTCCTACGAGCAGTACTTC,CASSASSGGSYEQYF
.,.,TRBV6-5,TRBJ1-5,TGTGCCAGCCCCGAGGGTAATCAGCCCCAGCATTTT,CASPEGNQPQHF
.,.,TRBV5-4,TRBJ1-6,TGTGCCAGCAGCTTGGGGGGCGGCGGGGCATCGGGTTCACCCCTCCACTTT,CASSLGGGGASGSPLHF
TRBD1,.,TRBV6-5,TRBJ2-7,TGTGCCAGCAGCGTAGAGGGACAGTTCTCCTACGAGCAGTACTTC,CASSVEGQFSYEQYF
.,.,TRBV7-6,TRBJ2-3,TGTGCCAGCAGTACTATGGCAGATACGCAGTATTTT,CASSTMADTQYF
.,once,TRBV25-1,TRBJ1-1,TGTGCCAGCAGTGGACAGGCTGAAGCTTTCTTT,CASSGQAEAFF
.,.,TRBV6-1,TRBJ1-2,TGTGCCAGCAGGGTCGGGAGCTACACCTTC,CASRVGSYTF
.,.,TRBV7-9,TRBJ1-6,TGTGCCAGCAGCTTAAAGGGACATAATAATTCACCCCTCCACTTT,CASSLKGHNNSPLHF
.,.,TRBV5-1,TRBJ2-3,TGCGCCAGCAGCTTGGAGGGGCGGAGCACAGATACGCAGTATTTT,CASSLEGRSTDTQYF
TRBD1,.,TRBV25-1,TRBJ2-5,TGTGCCAGCAGTCAGACAGGGGGAGAGACCCAGTACTTC,CASSQTGGETQYF
.,once,TRBV5-1,TRBJ2-1,TGCGCCAGCAGCTTAACGGCCCAGGGGCATGAGCAGTTCTTC,CASSLTAQGHEQFF
.,.,TRBV27,TRBJ1-1,TGTGCCAGCAGTGGTGGGGCAGAGATGGGCACTGAAGCTTTCTTT,CASSGGAEMGTEAFF
.,.,TRBV27,TRBJ1-5,TGTGCCAGCAGTAAAAGCGCCCGACAGTTGTATAGCAATCAGCCCCAGCATTTT,CASSKSARQLYSNQPQHF
TRBD1,.,TRBV7-8,TRBJ1-1,TGTGCCAGCACGGTCGGGACAGTGAACACTGAAGCTTTCTTT,CASTVGTVNTEAFF
.,.,TRBV7-2,TRBJ1-3,TGTGCCAGCAGCGAAGACAGAACCGTCGGAAACACCATATATTTT,CASSEDRTVGNTIYF
.,.,TRBV9,TRBJ2-4,TGTGCCAGCAGCCAGCGGCCGAAGGACATTCAGTACTTC,CASSQRPKDIQYF
.,.,TRBV9,TRBJ2-1,TGTGCCAGCAGCGTCAGACGGTCCGATTCGAGGGGGTCCCATCTATCCTACAATGAGCAGTTCTTC,CASSVRRSDSRGSHLSYNEQFF
.,.,TRBV18,TRBJ2-4,TGTGCCAGCTCACCAGGGGGCCTAGCCAAAAACATTCAGTACTTC,CASSPGGLAKNIQYF
.,.,TRBV4-3,TRBJ1-2,TGCGCCAGCAGCCAAGAGGCGGCCAGGGCTCACTATGGCTACACCTTC,CASSQEAARAHYGYTF
TRBD2,.,TRBV29-1,TRBJ2-7,TGCAGCGTTGAAAGCCGGACTAGCCCCTACGAGCAGTACTTC,CSVESRTSPYEQYF
TRBD2,.,TRBV28,TRBJ2-7,TGTGCCAGCAGCTCGGGAGGGAGTTACGAGCAGTACTTC,CASSSGGSYEQYF
TRBD1,.,TRBV9,TRBJ1-2,TGTGCCAGCAGCGGCGGGACAGACTATGGCTACACCTTC,CASSGGTDYGYTF
.,.,TRBV7-8,TRBJ2-1,TGTGCCAGCAGCTTGGTCAGGGGTGACTACAATGAGCAGTTCTTC,CASSLVRGDYNEQFF
TRBD1,.,TRBV2,TRBJ1-2,TGTGCCAGCAGCGCGACAGGGACCAACTATGGCTACACCTTC,CASSATGTNYGYTF
.,.,TRBV5-1,TRBJ1-4,TGCGCCAGCAGCTCAACATGGGGAGATGAAAAACTGTTTTTT,CASSSTWGDEKLFF
.,few,TRBV5-4,TRBJ1-6,TGTGCCAGCAGCTCAACAAACAGTCCCAATTCACCCCTCCACTTT,CASSSTNSPNSPLHF
.,once,TRBV18,TRBJ2-7,TGTGCCAGCTCCCCGGAGGCTGGTCCCTACGAGCAGTACTTC,CASSPEAGPYEQYF
.,.,TRBV7-2,TRBJ1-4,TGTGCCAGCAGCTTAGCACTAGGGTCTAATGAAAAACTGTTTTTT,CASSLALGSNEKLFF
.,.,TRBV2,TRBJ1-2,TGTGCCAGCCTTTACGGGGTCTATGGCTACACCTTC,CASLYGVYGYTF
.,.,TRBV10-1,TRBJ1-1,TGCGCCAGCAGACGGGAACCAAACACTGAAGCTTTCTTT,CASRREPNTEAFF
.,once,TRBV7-9,TRBJ1-2,TGTGCCAGCAGCTTAGACTTGACAGAACTTAACTATGGCTACACCTTC,CASSLDLTELNYGYTF